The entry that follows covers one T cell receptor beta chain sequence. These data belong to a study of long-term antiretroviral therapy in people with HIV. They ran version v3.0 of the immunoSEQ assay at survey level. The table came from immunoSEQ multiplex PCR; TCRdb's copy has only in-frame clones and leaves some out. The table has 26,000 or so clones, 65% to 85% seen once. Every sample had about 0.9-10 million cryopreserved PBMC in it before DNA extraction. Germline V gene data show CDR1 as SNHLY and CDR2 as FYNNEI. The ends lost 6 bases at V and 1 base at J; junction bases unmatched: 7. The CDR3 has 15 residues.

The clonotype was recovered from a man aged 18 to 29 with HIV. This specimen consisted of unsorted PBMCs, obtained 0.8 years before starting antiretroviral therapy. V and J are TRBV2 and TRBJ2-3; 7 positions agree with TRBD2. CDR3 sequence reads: CASSAPSGGTDTQYF. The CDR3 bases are TGTGCCAGCAGCGCCCCCAGCGGGGGCACAGATACGCAGTATTTT.